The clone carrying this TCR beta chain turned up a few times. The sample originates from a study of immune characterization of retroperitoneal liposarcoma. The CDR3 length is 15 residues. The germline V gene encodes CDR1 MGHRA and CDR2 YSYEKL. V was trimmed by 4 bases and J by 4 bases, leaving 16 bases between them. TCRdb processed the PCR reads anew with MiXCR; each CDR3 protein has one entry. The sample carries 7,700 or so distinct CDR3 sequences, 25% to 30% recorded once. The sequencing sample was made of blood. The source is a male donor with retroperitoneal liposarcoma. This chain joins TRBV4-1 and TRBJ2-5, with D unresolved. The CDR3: CASSRSYSRRETQYF. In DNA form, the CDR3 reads TGCGCCAGCAGCCGATCCTACTCCAGGAGAGAGACCCAGTACTTC.